This T cell receptor (beta chain) was documented in a study of T cell changes during pregnancy in multiple sclerosis. Sequencing used immunoSEQ multiplex PCR; TCRdb keeps in-frame clones, though not all of them. The sample has 110,000 or so clones, about 94% seen once. The V gene lost 4 bases and the J gene lost 2 bases, with 9 bases spanning the gap. CDR3 length equals 14 residues. The germline gives CDR1 SGHTA, CDR2 FQGNSA. The sequence was collected from a female donor with multiple sclerosis, enrolled in a pregnancy study. The sample was peripheral blood, taken before pregnancy. This chain uses TRBV7-2 with TRBJ1-5; weak D call: TRBD1 (5 bases). This CDR3 is CASSSGYGNQPQHF. The CDR3 DNA is TGTGCCAGCAGCTCAGGGTATGGCAATCAGCCCCAGCATTTT.